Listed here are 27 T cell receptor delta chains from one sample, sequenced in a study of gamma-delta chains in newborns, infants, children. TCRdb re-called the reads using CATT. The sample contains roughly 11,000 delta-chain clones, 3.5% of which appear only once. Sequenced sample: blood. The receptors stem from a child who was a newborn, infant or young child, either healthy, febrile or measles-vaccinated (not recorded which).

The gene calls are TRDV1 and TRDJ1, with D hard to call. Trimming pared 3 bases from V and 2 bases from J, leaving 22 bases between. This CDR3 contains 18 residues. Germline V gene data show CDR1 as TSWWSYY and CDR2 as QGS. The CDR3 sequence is CALGEPPLALPPTDKLIF. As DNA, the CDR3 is TGTGCTCTTGGGGAGCCCCCCCTGGCCCTCCCCCCTACCGATAAACTCATCTTT.

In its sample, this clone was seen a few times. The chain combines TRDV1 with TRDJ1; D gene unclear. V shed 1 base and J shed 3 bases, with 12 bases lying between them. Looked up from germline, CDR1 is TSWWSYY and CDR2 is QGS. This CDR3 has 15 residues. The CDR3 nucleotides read TGTGCTCTTGGGGAACCCCAAGGGGCTTCCGATAAACTCATCTTT. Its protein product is CALGEPQGASDKLIF.

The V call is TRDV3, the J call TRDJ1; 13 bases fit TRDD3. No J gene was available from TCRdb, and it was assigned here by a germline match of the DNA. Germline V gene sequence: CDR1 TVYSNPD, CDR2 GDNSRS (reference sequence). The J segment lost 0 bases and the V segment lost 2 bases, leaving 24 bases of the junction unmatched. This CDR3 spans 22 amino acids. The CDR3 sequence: CAFLPLRARTGGYVRYTDKLIF. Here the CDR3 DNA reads TGTGCCTTTCTTCCCCTACGCGCCAGGACTGGGGGATACGTTCGGTACACCGATAAACTCATCTTT.

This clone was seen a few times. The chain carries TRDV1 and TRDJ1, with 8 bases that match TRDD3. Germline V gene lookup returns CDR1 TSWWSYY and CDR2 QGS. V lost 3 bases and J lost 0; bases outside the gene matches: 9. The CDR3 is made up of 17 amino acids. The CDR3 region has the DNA TGTGCTCTTGGGGAGCCCATACTGGGGGGTTACACCGATAAACTCATCTTT. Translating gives CALGEPILGGYTDKLIF.

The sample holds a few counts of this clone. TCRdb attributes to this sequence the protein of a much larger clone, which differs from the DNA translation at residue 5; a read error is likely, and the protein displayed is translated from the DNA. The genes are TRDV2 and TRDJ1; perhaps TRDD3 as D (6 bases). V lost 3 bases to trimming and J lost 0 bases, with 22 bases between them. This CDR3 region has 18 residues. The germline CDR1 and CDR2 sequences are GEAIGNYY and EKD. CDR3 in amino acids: CACDPITTGGTYTDKLIF. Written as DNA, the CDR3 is TGTGCCTGTGACCCCATAACTACCGGGGGGACCTACACCGATAAACTCATCTTT.

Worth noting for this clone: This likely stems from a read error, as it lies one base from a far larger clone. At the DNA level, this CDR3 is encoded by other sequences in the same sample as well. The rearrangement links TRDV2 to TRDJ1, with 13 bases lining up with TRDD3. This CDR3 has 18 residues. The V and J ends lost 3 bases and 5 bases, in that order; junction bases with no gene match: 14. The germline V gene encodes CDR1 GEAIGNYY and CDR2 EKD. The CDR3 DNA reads TGTGCCTGTGACTACGTACTGGGGGATACGACCGAGGCTGATAAACTCATCTTT. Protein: CACDYVLGDTTEADKLIF.

The CDR3 region is CACDVLGDTAWDTRQMFF. CDR3 sequence (DNA): TGTGCCTGTGACGTACTGGGGGATACGGCCTGGGACACCCGACAGATGTTTTTC. J is TRDJ3 and V is TRDV2; 13 nucleotides agree with TRDD3. The junction had 3 bases not matched to a gene; V was cut back by 3 bases and J by 2 bases. The CDR3 contains 18 residues. Germline V lookup: CDR1 GEAIGNYY, CDR2 EKD.

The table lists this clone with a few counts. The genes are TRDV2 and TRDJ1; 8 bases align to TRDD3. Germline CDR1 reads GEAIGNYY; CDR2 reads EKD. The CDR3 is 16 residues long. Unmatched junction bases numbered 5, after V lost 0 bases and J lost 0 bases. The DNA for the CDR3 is TGTGCCTGTGACACCGTCGGTGGGGGATACACCGATAAACTCATCTTT. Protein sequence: CACDTVGGGYTDKLIF.

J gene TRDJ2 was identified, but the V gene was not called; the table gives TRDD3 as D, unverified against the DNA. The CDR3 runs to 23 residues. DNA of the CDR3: TGTGCTCTTGGGGTTCCCATCTACGCCGGGTGGGGGATTGCTCCATATTTGACAGCACAACTCTTCTTT. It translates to CALGVPIYAGWGIAPYLTAQLFF.

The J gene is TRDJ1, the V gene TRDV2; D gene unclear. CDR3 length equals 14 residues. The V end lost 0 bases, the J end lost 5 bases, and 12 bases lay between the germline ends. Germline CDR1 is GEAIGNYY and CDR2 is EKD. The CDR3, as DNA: TGTGCCTGTGACACCCTGCGTCCGGGAGATAAACTCATCTTT. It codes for CACDTLRPGDKLIF.

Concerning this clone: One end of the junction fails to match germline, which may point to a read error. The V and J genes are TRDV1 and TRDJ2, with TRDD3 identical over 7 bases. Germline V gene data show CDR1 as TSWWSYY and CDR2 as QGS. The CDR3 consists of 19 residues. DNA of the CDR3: TGTGCTCTTGGGGAAGGATGTAGCAGGGGGATTAATAGAAACCCACAACCCTTCTTT. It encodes CALGEGCSRGINRNPQPFF.

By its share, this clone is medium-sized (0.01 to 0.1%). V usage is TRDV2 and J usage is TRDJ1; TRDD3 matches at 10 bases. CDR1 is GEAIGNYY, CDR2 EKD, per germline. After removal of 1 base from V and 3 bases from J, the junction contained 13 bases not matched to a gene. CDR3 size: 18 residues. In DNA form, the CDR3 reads TGTGCCTGTGACACGGTTCAGGAGACTGGGGGATCTCCCGATAAACTCATCTTT. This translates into CACDTVQETGGSPDKLIF.

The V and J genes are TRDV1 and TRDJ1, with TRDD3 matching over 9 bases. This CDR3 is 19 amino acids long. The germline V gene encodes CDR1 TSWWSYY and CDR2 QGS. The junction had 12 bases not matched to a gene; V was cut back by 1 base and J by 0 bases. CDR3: CALGEPPPGIRPYTDKLIF. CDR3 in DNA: TGTGCTCTTGGGGAACCGCCTCCGGGGATACGGCCGTACACCGATAAACTCATCTTT.

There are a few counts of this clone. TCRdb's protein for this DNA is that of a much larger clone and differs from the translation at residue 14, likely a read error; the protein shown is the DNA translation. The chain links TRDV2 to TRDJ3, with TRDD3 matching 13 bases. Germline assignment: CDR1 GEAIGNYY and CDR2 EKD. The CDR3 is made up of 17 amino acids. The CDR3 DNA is TGTGCCTGTGACTTGGTACTGGGGGATACGGACACCCGACATATGTTTTTC. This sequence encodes CACDLVLGDTDTRHMFF.

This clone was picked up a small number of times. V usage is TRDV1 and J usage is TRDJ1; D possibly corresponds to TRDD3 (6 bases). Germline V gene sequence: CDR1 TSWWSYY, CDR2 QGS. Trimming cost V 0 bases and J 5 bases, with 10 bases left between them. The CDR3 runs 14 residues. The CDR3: CALGELGDKDKLIF. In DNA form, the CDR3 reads TGTGCTCTTGGGGAACTGGGGGACAAGGATAAACTCATCTTT.

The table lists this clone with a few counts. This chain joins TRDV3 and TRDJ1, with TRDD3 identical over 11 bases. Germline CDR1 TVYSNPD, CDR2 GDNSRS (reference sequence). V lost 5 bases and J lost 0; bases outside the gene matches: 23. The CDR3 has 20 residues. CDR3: CAPGFLPAGGYSKYTDKLIF. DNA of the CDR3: TGTGCCCCGGGGTTCCTTCCGGCTGGGGGATACTCGAAGTACACCGATAAACTCATCTTT.

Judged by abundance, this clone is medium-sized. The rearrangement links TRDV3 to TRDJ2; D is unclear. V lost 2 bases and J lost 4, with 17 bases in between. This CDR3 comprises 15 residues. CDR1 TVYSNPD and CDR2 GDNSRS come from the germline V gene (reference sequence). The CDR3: CAFCRGFRGTAQLFF. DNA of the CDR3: TGTGCCTTTTGTCGTGGGTTTCGAGGGACAGCACAACTCTTCTTT.

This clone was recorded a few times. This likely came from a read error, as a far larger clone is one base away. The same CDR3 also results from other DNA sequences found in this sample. This CDR3 is CACDILGDTAQLFF. The CDR3 region has the DNA TGTGCCTGCGACATACTGGGGGATACAGCACAACTCTTCTTT. This rearrangement joins TRDV2 to TRDJ2, with 10 bases identical to TRDD3. CDR1 is GEAIGNYY and CDR2 is EKD in the germline V gene. This CDR3 contains 14 residues.

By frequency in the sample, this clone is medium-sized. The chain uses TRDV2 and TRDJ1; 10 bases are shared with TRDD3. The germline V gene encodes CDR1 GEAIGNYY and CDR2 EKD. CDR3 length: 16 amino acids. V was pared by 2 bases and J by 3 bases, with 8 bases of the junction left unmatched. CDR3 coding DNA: TGTGCCTGTGACAAACTCCTGGGGGATATCGCCGATAAACTCATCTTT. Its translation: CACDKLLGDIADKLIF.

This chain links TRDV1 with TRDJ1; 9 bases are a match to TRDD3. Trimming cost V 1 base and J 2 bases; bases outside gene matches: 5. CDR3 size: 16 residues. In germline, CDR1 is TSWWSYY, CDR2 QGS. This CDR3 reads CALGEPGGWGTDKLIF. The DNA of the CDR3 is TGTGCTCTTGGGGAACCTGGGGGATGGGGGACCGATAAACTCATCTTT.

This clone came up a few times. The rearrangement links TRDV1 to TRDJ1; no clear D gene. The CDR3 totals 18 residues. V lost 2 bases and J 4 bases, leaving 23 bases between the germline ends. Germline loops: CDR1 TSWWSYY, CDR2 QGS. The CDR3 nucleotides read TGTGCTCTTGGGGAAAATTGTGCCCGCCACGTACTGCTCGATAAACTCATCTTT. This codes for CALGENCARHVLLDKLIF.

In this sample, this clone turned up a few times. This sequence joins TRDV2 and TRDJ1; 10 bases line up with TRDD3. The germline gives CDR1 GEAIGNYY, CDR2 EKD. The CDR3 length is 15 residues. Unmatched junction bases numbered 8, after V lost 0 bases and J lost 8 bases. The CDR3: CACDTEGGIREKLIF. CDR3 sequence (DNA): TGTGCCTGTGACACCGAGGGGGGGATACGCGAAAAACTCATCTTT.

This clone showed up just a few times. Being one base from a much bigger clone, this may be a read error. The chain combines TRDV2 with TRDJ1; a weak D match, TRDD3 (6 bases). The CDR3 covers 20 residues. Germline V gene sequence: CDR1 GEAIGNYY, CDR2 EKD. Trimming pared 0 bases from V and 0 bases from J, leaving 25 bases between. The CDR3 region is CACDTVPTERGIGHTDKLIF. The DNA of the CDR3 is TGTGCCTGTGACACCGTTCCCACAGAACGCGGGATAGGGCACACCGATAAACTCATCTTT.

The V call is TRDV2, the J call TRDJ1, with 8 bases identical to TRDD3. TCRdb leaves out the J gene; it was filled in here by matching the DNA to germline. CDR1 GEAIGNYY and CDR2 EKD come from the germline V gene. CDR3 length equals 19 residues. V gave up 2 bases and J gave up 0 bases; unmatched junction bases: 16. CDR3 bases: TGTGCCTGTGACATTGGCGGGGATACATCCACTCCCTACACCGATAAACTCATCTTT. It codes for CACDIGGDTSTPYTDKLIF.

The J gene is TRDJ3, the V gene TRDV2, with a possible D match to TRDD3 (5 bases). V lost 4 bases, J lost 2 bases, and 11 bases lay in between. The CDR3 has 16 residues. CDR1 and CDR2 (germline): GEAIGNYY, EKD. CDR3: CACDSVGTWDTRQMFF. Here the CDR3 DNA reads TGTGCCTGTGATTCTGTGGGGACCTGGGACACCCGACAGATGTTTTTC.

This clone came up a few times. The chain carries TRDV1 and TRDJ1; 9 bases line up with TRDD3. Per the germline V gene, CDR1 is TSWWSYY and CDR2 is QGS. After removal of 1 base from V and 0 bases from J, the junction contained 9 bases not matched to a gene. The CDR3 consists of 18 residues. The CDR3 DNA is TGTGCTCTTGGGGAACCCCACAACTGGGGGACTTACACCGATAAACTCATCTTT. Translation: CALGEPHNWGTYTDKLIF.

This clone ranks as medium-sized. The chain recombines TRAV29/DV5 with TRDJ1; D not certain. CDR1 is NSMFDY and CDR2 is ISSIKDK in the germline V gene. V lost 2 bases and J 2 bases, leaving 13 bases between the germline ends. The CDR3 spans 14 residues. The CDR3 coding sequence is TGTGCAGCAAGGGAGTTAGGGCAGACCGATAAACTCATCTTT. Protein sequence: CAARELGQTDKLIF.